This T cell receptor beta chain was identified during a study of identical twins. TCRdb passed the 5' RACE reads through MiXCR, listing each CDR3 protein once. The profile shows under 250,000 distinct CDR3 sequences, under 10% of them singletons. After removal of 10 bases from V and 0 bases from J, the junction contained 8 bases not matched to a gene. The CDR3 covers 15 residues. In germline, CDR1 is MNHNS, CDR2 SASEGT. General study results and limits: Insertion counts were lower in abundant cord blood beta clonotypes, a trend that memory repertoires did not show.

Remarks on this clonotype: Its antigen is not identified.

The sample was also reused in another study, on yellow fever vaccine responses in identical twins.

The clonotype was recovered from a woman aged 18-30 years in good health. Sequences were obtained from memory (CD45RO+) T cells sorted from blood. This chain connects TRBV6-1 to TRBJ2-1; 8 bases line up with TRBD2. In DNA form, the CDR3 reads TGTGCCACGAAAATAGCGGGGAGCTCCTACAATGAGCAGTTCTTC. It codes for CATKIAGSSYNEQFF.